This record concerns one T cell receptor beta chain sequence. The data were taken from a study of blood T cell repertoires in COVID-19. Overall study: COVID-19 samples collected from the United States, Italy and Spain covered acute and convalescent phases. PBMCs, B-cell-depleted T cells, or T cells were the source of the cDNA or gDNA that made up the material.

TCRdb keeps only in-frame clones here, not all; method: immunoSEQ multiplex PCR. The sample has fewer than 150,000 clones, 70% to 80% seen once. Sequenced: peripheral blood. The source of this sequence is a human donor in a cohort sampled during active COVID-19.

The chain's CDR3 is CATSPDRGRTGELFF. CDR3 nucleotide sequence: TGTGCCACCAGCCCGGACAGGGGGCGAACCGGGGAGCTGTTTTTT. The rearrangement links TRBV15 to TRBJ2-2; TRBD1 matches 11 bases. The CDR3 has 15 residues. The germline V gene encodes CDR1 LNHNV and CDR2 YYDKDF (reference sequence). Trimming took 5 bases from V and 5 from J; bases not matched to a gene: 4.